The present T cell receptor beta chain was sequenced within a study of cytomegalovirus exposure and HLA in healthy donors. J gave up 3 bases and V 1 base, and 3 bases lay outside the gene matches. The CDR3 runs to 16 residues. Germline CDR1 is SGHTA and CDR2 is FQGNSA. Whole-study results and caveats: A later look showed TCR association rates differing by HLA locus, highest for DRB1 and lowest for HLA-C.

It was with 60 Vbeta and 13 Jbeta primers that the PCR ran. Clones were read by immunoSEQ multiplex PCR, and TCRdb kept only the in-frame ones, dropping some. Counted here are more than 100,000 clones, about 83% occurring once; the ten biggest clones make up around 3%. In regard to this clone: Its antigen remains unknown.

The chain is built from TRBV7-2 and TRBJ2-3; TRBD2 agrees at 11 bases. Sequencing was done on a sample of PBMCs. The origin of this receptor is a middle-aged woman in good health and CMV-seropositive. This chain's CDR3 is CASSLGASGRTDTQYF. The CDR3 DNA reads TGTGCCAGCAGCTTAGGGGCTAGCGGGAGGACAGATACGCAGTATTTT.